The entry that follows covers one TCR beta chain sequence. What it recognizes is unknown. The record originates from a study of blood T cells in healthy people across ages. Study-wide background: Template switching captured about one barcoded beta molecule per two T cells. Study findings and constraints: In the absence of known donor CMV status, changes in expanded clonotypes were possibly confounded.

Trimming pared 5 bases from V and 2 bases from J, leaving 15 bases between. The CDR3 has 15 residues. Germline V gene sequence: CDR1 DFQATT, CDR2 SNEGSKA (reference sequence). A second PCR of roughly 7 to 11 cycles used a sample-barcoded 5' primer and a J-beta primer mix. One entry per CDR3 protein results from TCRdb running MiXCR on the 5' RACE reads. The data show some 760,000 distinct CDR3 sequences, with 20% to 30% seen just once and 9.4% held by the top ten. The same sample was also studied in work on T cells of mothers and their children. This second study says: Donation involved three healthy Caucasian mothers and the six children that they had.

The J gene is TRBJ2-2, the V gene TRBV20-1; D possibly corresponds to TRBD2 (6 bases). The origin of this receptor is a boy aged 5-17 years in good health. What was sequenced was blood. The CDR3 nucleotides are TGCAGTGCTGCCCGGGACTCCTTCAACACCGGGGAGCTGTTTTTT. Protein product: CSAARDSFNTGELFF.